The 26 T cell receptor beta chains below come from one sample, sequenced in a study of control samples from healthy donors and cancer patients. The protocol was immunoSEQ multiplex PCR, while the TCRdb copy is restricted to in-frame clones and leaves out a portion. The sample consists of 25,000 to 30,000 clones, roughly 85% of them appearing once. Sequencing used PBMCs. The receptors were gathered from a woman aged 55-70 years with head and neck cancer.

The chain uses TRBV7-9 and TRBJ2-2; perhaps TRBD1 as D (6 bases). CDR1 SEHNR and CDR2 FQNEAQ come from the germline V gene (reference sequence). Trimming took off 5 bases at V and 1 base at J, with 11 bases between the two ends. This CDR3 has 15 residues. CDR3 in DNA: TGTGCCAGCAGCCAGACGACAGGGAACACCGGGGAGCTGTTTTTT. Translated, it gives CASSQTTGNTGELFF.

The V call is TRBV4-1, the J call TRBJ2-7, with 7 bases fitting TRBD1. Germline V CDR1 and CDR2: MGHRA, YSYEKL. CDR3 length: 17 amino acids. Trimming at V came to 2 bases and at J to 4 bases, leaving 14 bases not matched to a gene. The CDR3 nucleotides read TGCGCCAGCAGCCAACCTAAGGGAGCAGGGGGTGGGTACGAGCAGTACTTC. Translating gives CASSQPKGAGGGYEQYF.

The rearrangement links TRBV4-1 to TRBJ1-2; TRBD1 aligns across 8 bases. V was clipped by 1 base and J by 4 bases; unmatched bases: 5. The germline V gene encodes CDR1 MGHRA and CDR2 YSYEKL. This CDR3 comprises 15 residues. Here the CDR3 reads CASSQADRVTYGYTF. Here the CDR3 DNA reads TGCGCCAGCAGCCAAGCGGACAGGGTGACCTATGGCTACACCTTC.

Only a few counts were recorded for this clone. The chain's CDR3 is CASSLRSGAGTDTQYF. CDR3 nucleotides: TGTGCCAGCAGCTTACGGTCGGGGGCGGGCACAGATACGCAGTATTTT. The chain couples TRBV7-6 to TRBJ2-3; the D call may be TRBD1 or TRBD2 (6 bases each). Germline V CDR1 and CDR2: SGHVS, FNYEAQ. This CDR3 is 16 amino acids long. The V gene lost 2 bases and the J gene lost 1 base, with 13 bases spanning the gap. The full variable domain, rest sourced from reference TRBV7-6 and TRBJ2-3, is GAGVSQSPRYKVTKRGQDVALRCDPISGHVSLYWYRQALGQGPEFLTYFNYEAQQDKSGLPNDRFSAERPEGSISTLTIQRTEQRDSAMYRCASSLRSGAGTDTQYFGPGTRLTVL.

The V gene is TRBV9, the J gene TRBJ1-1, with unresolved D. The germline gives CDR1 SGDLS, CDR2 YYNGEE. The CDR3 length is 20 residues. With 4 bases removed from V and 3 bases from J, the gap between germline ends came to 31 bases. The CDR3 sequence is CASSQGPWSRSPRGYTEAFF. CDR3 nucleotides: TGTGCCAGCAGCCAAGGACCCTGGTCTCGCAGTCCGCGTGGGTACACTGAAGCTTTCTTT.

V gene TRBV11-3 combines with J gene TRBJ2-1; TRBD2 matches 7 bases. The CDR3 runs 16 residues. From germline, CDR1 is SGHNT and CDR2 YENEEA. Losses at the gene ends were 3 bases for V and 4 bases for J; bases not matched to a gene: 9. CDR3 in amino acids: CASSLGGEGLYNEQFF. DNA of the CDR3: TGTGCCAGCAGCTTGGGGGGGGAGGGACTATACAATGAGCAGTTCTTC.

The sample holds a few counts of this clone. The V gene is TRBV15, the J gene TRBJ2-1; TRBD1 matches 10 bases. This CDR3 spans 16 amino acids. Trimming removed 0 bases from V and 6 bases from J; junction bases left unmatched: 5. Germline loops: CDR1 LNHNV, CDR2 YYDKDF (reference sequence). The CDR3 nucleotides are TGTGCCACCAGCAGAGATCATGGACAGGGGGTCAATGAGCAGTTCTTC. This gives the protein CATSRDHGQGVNEQFF.

The V call is TRBV6-1, the J call TRBJ2-5; D is unresolved. Germline lookup yields CDR1 MNHNS and CDR2 SASEGT. CDR3 length equals 14 residues. The V gene lost 2 bases and the J gene lost 0 bases, with 7 bases spanning the gap. DNA for the CDR3: TGTGCCAGCAGTGAAAACAGAAACCAAGAGACCCAGTACTTC. Its translation: CASSENRNQETQYF.

The chain combines TRBV29-1 with TRBJ1-6; possibly TRBD1 for D (5 bases). This CDR3 is built from 11 residues. Germline V lookup: CDR1 SQVTM, CDR2 ANQGSEA. Trimming removed 6 bases from V and 15 bases from J, with 15 bases in between. The CDR3 DNA reads TGCAGCGTCGCCCAAGGGGTGGACCTCCACTTT. It specifies CSVAQGVDLHF.

The chain uses TRBV12-3 or TRBV12-4 and TRBJ2-2; D gene unclear. V lost 6 bases and J lost 1, with 6 bases in between. CDR3 length equals 13 residues. In nucleotides, the CDR3 is TGTGCCAGCAGACCCAGGAACACCGGGGAGCTGTTTTTT. It encodes CASRPRNTGELFF.

With regard to this clone: Distinct nucleotide sequences in the sample also encode this CDR3. This CDR3 reads CASSFGTGGSYEQYF. DNA for the CDR3: TGTGCCAGCAGCTTTGGGACGGGGGGATCCTACGAGCAGTACTTC. V gene TRBV7-8 combines with J gene TRBJ2-7; 7 bases line up with TRBD2. V gave up 3 bases and J gave up 1 base; unmatched junction bases: 6. Germline-derived CDR1 and CDR2 are SGHVS and FQNEAQ. The CDR3 consists of 15 residues.

This chain links TRBV2 with TRBJ2-2, with D uncertain. V lost 9 bases and J lost 4, with 6 bases in between. Germline lookup yields CDR1 SNHLY and CDR2 FYNNEI. This CDR3 region has 11 residues. CDR3 nucleotide sequence: TGTGCCAGTCTGCTCACCGGGGAGCTGTTTTTT. Amino acids: CASLLTGELFF.

Only one count was recorded for this clone. The chain has TRBV9 and TRBJ2-3, with 9 nucleotides matching TRBD2. V lost 0 bases, J lost 0 bases, and 8 bases stayed unmatched. The CDR3 has 18 amino acids. In germline, CDR1 is SGDLS, CDR2 YYNGEE. In DNA, the CDR3 is TGTGCCAGCAGCGTAGCCGCGGGGGGGACCCCTAGCACAGATACGCAGTATTTT. This sequence encodes CASSVAAGGTPSTDTQYF.

The chain combines TRBV6-1 with TRBJ2-3; maybe TRBD1 (6 bases). Per germline, CDR1 MNHNS and CDR2 SASEGT. V shed 1 base and J shed 4 bases, with 6 bases lying between them. The CDR3 covers 13 residues. CDR3 amino acids: CASSEGQADTQYF. The CDR3 nucleotides are TGTGCCAGCAGTGAAGGACAGGCAGATACGCAGTATTTT.

This clone was recorded once. The chain joins TRBV24-1 to TRBJ1-1, with 9 bases fitting TRBD1. The V gene end was trimmed by 4 bases and the J gene end by 0 bases; junction bases not matched to a gene: 11. This CDR3 comprises 18 residues. Germline CDR1 KGHDR, CDR2 SFDVKD. The CDR3 DNA follows: TGTGCCACCAGTGACCCTACAGGGGGCGATAGGGTGAACACTGAAGCTTTCTTT. Amino acids: CATSDPTGGDRVNTEAFF.

This clone was observed a handful of times. This chain uses TRBV5-1 with TRBJ2-3; possibly TRBD2 for D (5 bases). The CDR3 consists of 14 residues. V shed 6 bases and J shed 4 bases, with 15 bases lying between them. Looked up from germline, CDR1 is SGHRS and CDR2 is YFSETQ. CDR3 coding DNA: TGCGCCAGCAACTCCGGGGATTTGGCAGATACGCAGTATTTT. Amino acids: CASNSGDLADTQYF. The full variable domain, rest sourced from reference TRBV5-1 and TRBJ2-3, is KAGVTQTPRYLIKTRGQQVTLSCSPISGHRSVSWYQQTPGQGLQFLFEYFSETQRNKGNFPGRFSGRQFSNSRSEMNVSTLELGDSALYLCASNSGDLADTQYFGPGTRLTVL.

V usage is TRBV4-3 and J usage is TRBJ1-1, with 7 bases identical to TRBD1. This CDR3 has 13 amino acids. Germline trimming cut 2 bases from V and 14 bases from J; bases unmatched to any gene: 11. CDR1 LGHNA and CDR2 YSLEER come from the germline V gene. The CDR3 reads CASSQFLRGQGFF. CDR3 DNA: TGCGCCAGCAGCCAATTCTTAAGGGGGCAAGGGTTCTTT.

V is TRBV30 and J is TRBJ2-2; no firm D call. V lost 0 bases to trimming and J lost 8 bases, with 4 bases between them. In germline, CDR1 is GTSNPN, CDR2 SVGIG (reference sequence). The CDR3 covers 11 residues. The CDR3 nucleotides are TGTGCCTGGAGTGTTGCGGGGGAGCTGTTTTTT. Residues: CAWSVAGELFF.

The CDR3 here is CAISAGGLAGVDEQFF. In nucleotides, the CDR3 is TGTGCCATCAGTGCGGGGGGACTAGCGGGAGTGGATGAGCAGTTCTTC. The rearrangement joins TRBV10-3 to TRBJ2-1; 14 positions match TRBD2. The germline V gene has CDR1 ENHRY and CDR2 SYGVKD. The trim removed 4 bases at V and 8 bases at J, leaving 7 bases unmatched. The CDR3 covers 16 residues.

The chain has TRBV6-2 or TRBV6-3 and TRBJ1-5; D gene ambiguous. CDR1 is MNHEY, CDR2 SVGEGT, per germline. V was trimmed by 2 bases and J by 0 bases, leaving 17 bases between them. The CDR3 totals 18 residues. The CDR3 spells CASSYTPLGNYSNQPQHF. The CDR3 DNA reads as TGTGCCAGCAGTTACACTCCCTTAGGGAACTATAGCAATCAGCCCCAGCATTTT.

V is TRBV6-4 and J is TRBJ2-7; 7 bases are shared with TRBD1. V trimming: 9 bases; J trimming: 6 bases; junction bases outside the gene matches: 11. The germline CDR1 and CDR2 sequences are MRHNA and SNTAGT. The CDR3 consists of 13 residues. The CDR3 nucleotides read TGTGCCAGTAGTCCTGCGGACAGGAGCGAGCAGTACTTC. This encodes CASSPADRSEQYF.

The rearrangement joins TRBV11-2 to TRBJ1-1; D is unresolved. The CDR3 length is 12 residues. The V end was cut by 3 bases, the J end by 6 bases, with 8 bases between. The germline V gene encodes CDR1 SGHAT and CDR2 FQNNGV. Here the CDR3 reads CASSLFLAEAFF. Here the CDR3 DNA reads TGTGCCAGCAGCTTGTTCCTTGCTGAAGCTTTCTTT.

CDR3 protein: CASRPTRDNEQFF. The CDR3, as DNA: TGTGCCAGCAGACCAACTAGAGACAATGAGCAGTTCTTC. The rearrangement uses TRBV2 and TRBJ2-1, with D possibly being TRBD2 (5 bases). Germline lookup yields CDR1 SNHLY and CDR2 FYNNEI. The V end was cut by 6 bases, the J end by 5 bases, with 11 bases between. This CDR3 is 13 amino acids long.

The V and J genes are TRBV19 and TRBJ1-1; no clear D gene. Germline CDR1 LNHDA, CDR2 SQIVND (reference sequence). CDR3 size: 13 residues. Deletions cut 3 bases from V and 1 base from J, with 6 bases between. The chain's CDR3 is CASSIKRNTEAFF. CDR3 bases: TGTGCCAGTAGTATTAAGAGGAACACTGAAGCTTTCTTT.

The chain joins TRBV27 to TRBJ2-1; D ambiguous. In germline, CDR1 is MNHEY, CDR2 SMNVEV (reference sequence). The V gene lost 3 bases and the J gene lost 7 bases, with 13 bases spanning the gap. This CDR3 is 14 amino acids long. DNA of the CDR3: TGTGCCAGCAGTTTGTCAAGGGCCTTTAATGAGCAGTTCTTC. Its protein is CASSLSRAFNEQFF.

With regard to this clone: The junction departs from germline at one end; a sequencing error may be responsible. The V gene is TRBV13, the J gene TRBJ2-1, with 15 bases matching TRBD2. CDR3 length: 13 amino acids. The V gene's germline CDR1 is PRHDT and CDR2 FYEKMQ (reference sequence). CDR3 in amino acids: CASSAQGLAGGLF. The CDR3 DNA is TGTGCCAGCAGCGCACAGGGACTAGCGGGGGGCCTCTTC.